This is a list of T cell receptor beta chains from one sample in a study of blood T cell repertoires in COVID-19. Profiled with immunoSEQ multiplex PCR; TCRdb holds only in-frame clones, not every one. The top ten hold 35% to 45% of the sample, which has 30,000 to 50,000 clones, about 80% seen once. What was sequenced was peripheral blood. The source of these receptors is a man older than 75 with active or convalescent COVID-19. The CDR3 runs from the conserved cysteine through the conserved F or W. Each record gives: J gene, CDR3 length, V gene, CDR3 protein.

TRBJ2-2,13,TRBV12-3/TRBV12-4,CASSTSGSGELFF
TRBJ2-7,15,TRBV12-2,CASRSSMGFHGEQYF
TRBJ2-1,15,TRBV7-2,CASSLDWTSYNEQFF
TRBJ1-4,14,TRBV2,CASSEGQGAHKLFF
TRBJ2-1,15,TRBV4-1,CASSQVLAFYNEQFF
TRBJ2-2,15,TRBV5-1,CASSLSGARAGELFF
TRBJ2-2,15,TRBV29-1,CSVPAGPENTGELFF
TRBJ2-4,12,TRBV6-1,CASSEVGDIQYF
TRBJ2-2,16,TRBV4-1,CASSYIAGMGTGELFF
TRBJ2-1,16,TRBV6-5,CASSYWQSLRYNEQFF
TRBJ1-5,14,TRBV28,CASGTGQYNQPQHF
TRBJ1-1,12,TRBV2,CARHLRDTEAFF
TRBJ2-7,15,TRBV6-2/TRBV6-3,CASTPRGGRTYEQYF
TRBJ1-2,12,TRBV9,CASSDRQGGYTF
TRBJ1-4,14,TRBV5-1,CASSLGGANEKLFF
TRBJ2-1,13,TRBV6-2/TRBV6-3,CASSDRGYNEQFF